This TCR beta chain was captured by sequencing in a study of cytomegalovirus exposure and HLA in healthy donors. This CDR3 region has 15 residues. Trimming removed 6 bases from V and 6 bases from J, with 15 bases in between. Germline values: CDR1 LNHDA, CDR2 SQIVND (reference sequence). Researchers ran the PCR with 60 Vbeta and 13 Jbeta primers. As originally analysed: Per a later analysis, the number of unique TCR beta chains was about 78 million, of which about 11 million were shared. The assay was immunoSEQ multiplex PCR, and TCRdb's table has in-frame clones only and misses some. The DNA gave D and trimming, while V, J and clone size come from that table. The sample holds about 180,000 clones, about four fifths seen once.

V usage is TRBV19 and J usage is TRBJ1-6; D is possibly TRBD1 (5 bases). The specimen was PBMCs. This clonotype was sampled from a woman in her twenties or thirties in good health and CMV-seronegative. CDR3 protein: CASRRGLTFNSPLHF. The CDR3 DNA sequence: TGTGCCAGTAGAAGGGGTCTCACCTTTAATTCACCCCTCCACTTT.